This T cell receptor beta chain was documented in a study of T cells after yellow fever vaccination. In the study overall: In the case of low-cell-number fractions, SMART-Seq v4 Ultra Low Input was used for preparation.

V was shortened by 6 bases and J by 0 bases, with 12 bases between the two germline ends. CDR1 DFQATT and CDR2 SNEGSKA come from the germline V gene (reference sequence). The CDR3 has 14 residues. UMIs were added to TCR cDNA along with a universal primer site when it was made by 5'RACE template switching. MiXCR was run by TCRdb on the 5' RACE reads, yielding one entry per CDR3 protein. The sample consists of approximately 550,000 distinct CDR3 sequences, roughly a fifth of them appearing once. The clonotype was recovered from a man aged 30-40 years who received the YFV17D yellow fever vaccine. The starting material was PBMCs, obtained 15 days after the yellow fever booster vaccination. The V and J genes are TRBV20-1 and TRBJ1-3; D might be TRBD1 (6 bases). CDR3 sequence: CSAMTGHSGNTIYF. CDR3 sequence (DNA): TGCAGTGCCATGACAGGTCACTCTGGAAACACCATATATTTT.